Reported below is one TCR beta chain. The data belong to a study of blood T cell repertoires in COVID-19. Whole-study context: Sites in the United States, Italy and Spain provided acute and convalescent COVID-19 samples. PBMCs, B-cell-depleted T cells, or T cells provided the cDNA or gDNA that made up the material.

Authors' methods: Nucleated cell counts were estimated from reference gene primer amplification. Profiled with immunoSEQ multiplex PCR; TCRdb holds only in-frame clones, not every one. That table is the source of V, J and clone size, and D and trimming were worked out from the DNA. Among approximately 100,000 clones, 70% to 85% were seen once, and the ten largest hold 20% to 25%. The V gene's germline CDR1 is SGHNT and CDR2 YENEEA. The CDR3 consists of 14 residues. V lost 6 bases to trimming and J lost 2 bases, with 11 bases between them. This chain uses TRBV11-3 with TRBJ1-3; tentative D call: TRBD1 (5 bases). Sequencing input: peripheral blood. The receptor's source is a man aged 65 to 79 with active or convalescent COVID-19. This CDR3 reads CASSPGTTGNTIYF. The CDR3 bases are TGTGCCAGCAGTCCCGGGACTACTGGAAACACCATATATTTT.